This passage covers 6 T cell receptor beta chains from one sample sequenced in a study of T cells in Graves' hyperthyroidism and ophthalmopathy. TCR beta CDR3 regions were amplified from RNA. The HTBI primer set drove a first-round RT-PCR of the TCR CDR3. One entry per CDR3 protein, called by TCRdb with MiXCR from the multiplex PCR reads. The repertoire holds 650,000 to 750,000 distinct CDR3 sequences, with 12% to 15% as singletons. The sample comprised blood. These TCRs come from a woman aged 18-35 years with Graves' hyperthyroidism.

In its sample, this clonotype was seen a few times. V usage is TRBV29-1 and J usage is TRBJ2-3; maybe TRBD2 (5 bases). This CDR3 comprises 14 residues. V was clipped by 3 bases and J by 1 base, with 11 bases between them. Germline assignment: CDR1 SQVTM and CDR2 ANQGSEA. CDR3 sequence: CSVDRTSGTDTQYF. The DNA of the CDR3 is TGCAGCGTTGACAGGACTTCCGGCACAGATACGCAGTATTTT.

The gene calls are TRBV7-9 and TRBJ2-1; TRBD2 is a possible D gene (5 bases). This CDR3 has 14 amino acids. From germline, CDR1 is SEHNR and CDR2 FQNEAQ (reference sequence). Deletions cut 2 bases from V and 4 bases from J, with 9 bases between. CDR3 coding DNA: TGTGCCAGCAGCTTATACGGGGTTTACAATGAGCAGTTCTTC. This sequence encodes CASSLYGVYNEQFF.

This clonotype was detected a few times. This chain links TRBV6-1 with TRBJ2-1, with a tentative D call TRBD2 (6 bases). The V gene lost 6 bases and the J gene lost 8 bases, with 14 bases spanning the gap. The CDR3 consists of 13 residues. From germline, CDR1 is MNHNS and CDR2 SASEGT. In DNA, the CDR3 is TGTGCCAGCAGCCTAACGGGAGTCCATGAGCAGTTCTTC. Protein product: CASSLTGVHEQFF.

This clonotype was counted ten times or more. This chain uses TRBV11-2 with TRBJ1-6; D call uncertain. Trimming cost V 0 bases and J 0 bases, with 6 bases left between them. The germline V gene has CDR1 SGHAT and CDR2 FQNNGV. The CDR3 is made up of 16 amino acids. The CDR3 sequence: CASSLEQSSYNSPLHF. CDR3 coding DNA: TGTGCCAGCAGCTTAGAACAGAGCTCCTATAATTCACCCCTCCACTTT.

The rearrangement uses TRBV11-2 and TRBJ2-1; 8 bases match TRBD2. The CDR3 extends over 18 amino acids. Germline CDR1 and CDR2: SGHAT and FQNNGV. Trimming at V came to 1 base and at J to 1 base, leaving 9 bases not matched to a gene. This chain's CDR3 is CASSLGRGRGGSYNEQFF. CDR3 nucleotides: TGTGCCAGCAGCTTAGGTAGAGGTCGGGGGGGGTCCTACAATGAGCAGTTCTTC.

The chain couples TRBV12-3 or TRBV12-4 to TRBJ2-1; TRBD2 matches 11 bases. V dropped 7 bases and J dropped 7; count of bases not matched to a gene: 3. The CDR3 extends over 13 amino acids. The CDR3 loop is CASTLAGANEQFF. Written as DNA, the CDR3 is TGTGCCAGCACACTAGCGGGAGCAAATGAGCAGTTCTTC.